This T cell receptor beta chain came from a study of blood T cell repertoires in COVID-19. Study at large: PBMCs, B-cell-depleted T cells, or T cells were the source of the cDNA or gDNA that made up the material.

CDR1 and CDR2 (germline): SQVTM, ANQGSEA. The CDR3 totals 16 residues. Germline trimming cut 1 base from V and 5 bases from J; bases unmatched to any gene: 9. The protocol was immunoSEQ multiplex PCR, while the TCRdb copy is restricted to in-frame clones and leaves out a portion. The table has 300,000 to 400,000 clones, around 90% seen once; the top ten hold less than 3.5%. The TCR sequence derives from a woman in her twenties or thirties with COVID-19, enrolled during active disease. Sequencing input: peripheral blood. V and J are TRBV29-1 and TRBJ2-2, with TRBD1 matching 8 bases. CDR3 loop: CSVEVWGQDPTGELFF. The CDR3 bases are TGCAGCGTTGAAGTGTGGGGACAGGACCCTACCGGGGAGCTGTTTTTT.